The 11 T cell receptor beta chains in this list originate from one sample, sequenced in a study of T-cell memory formation after mild COVID-19. One entry per CDR3 protein results from TCRdb running MiXCR on the 5' RACE reads. The sample contains 110,000 or so distinct CDR3 sequences, roughly 20% of which appear only once. The specimen sequenced was PBMCs or a T cell subset sorted from them (not recorded which). The receptor set was obtained from a man aged 18 to 30 who had mild COVID-19 (a few samples of this study predate the infection). Cell type and time point are not known.

V usage is TRBV4-1 and J usage is TRBJ2-2, with D tentatively TRBD2 (5 bases). CDR1 and CDR2 from the germline V gene are MGHRA and YSYEKL. Trimming left V 4 bases short and J 2 bases short, with 11 bases between. There are 15 residues in the CDR3. CDR3 amino acids: CASSPRGSNTGELFF. The DNA of the CDR3 is TGCGCCAGCAGCCCACGAGGGTCCAACACCGGGGAGCTGTTTTTT.

In its sample, this clonotype was seen a few times. The rearrangement joins TRBV10-3 to TRBJ2-1; 10 positions agree with TRBD1. Germline assignment: CDR1 ENHRY and CDR2 SYGVKD. The CDR3 loop spans 15 amino acids. Unmatched junction bases numbered 8, after V lost 2 bases and J lost 10 bases. This CDR3 is CAISEPGQGTGEQFF. The CDR3 nucleotides are TGTGCCATCAGTGAGCCGGGACAGGGGACGGGGGAGCAGTTCTTC.

The rearrangement joins TRBV9 to TRBJ1-2; 11 nucleotides line up with TRBD1. The V gene's germline CDR1 is SGDLS and CDR2 YYNGEE. This CDR3 is built from 16 residues. Losses at the gene ends were 1 base for V and 8 bases for J; bases not matched to a gene: 10. In DNA, the CDR3 is TGTGCCAGCAGCGTACAGCCGGGACAGGGGGATGGGGGCTACACCTTC. Its translation: CASSVQPGQGDGGYTF.

This clonotype was detected only a few times. The gene calls are TRBV20-1 and TRBJ1-6; the match to TRBD1 covers 7 bases. This CDR3 has 15 residues. V lost 5 bases and J lost 4; bases outside the gene matches: 8. Per the germline V gene, CDR1 is DFQATT and CDR2 is SNEGSKA (reference sequence). CDR3 bases: TGCAGTGCTCAGGGGGGGGGACCGTATAATTCACCCCTCCACTTT. It codes for CSAQGGGPYNSPLHF.

The chain has TRBV5-5 and TRBJ2-3; D not resolved. This CDR3 comprises 15 residues. Trimming shortened V by 5 bases and J by 3 bases, and 16 bases separated the two germline ends. Per the germline V gene, CDR1 is SGHKS and CDR2 is YYEKEE (reference sequence). The CDR3 DNA reads as TGTGCCAGCAGAACCGGAGACCCTGGGACAGATACGCAGTATTTT. Translation: CASRTGDPGTDTQYF.

CDR3 coding DNA: TGCAGTGCTAGAGTGGGAGGCGATGAGCAGTTCTTC. Amino acid sequence: CSARVGGDEQFF. The chain combines TRBV20-1 with TRBJ2-1; tentatively, D is TRBD2 (6 bases). V was shortened by 1 base and J by 8 bases, with 9 bases between the two germline ends. The CDR3 runs to 12 residues. CDR1 and CDR2 (germline): DFQATT, SNEGSKA (reference sequence).

The chain couples TRBV13 to TRBJ2-7; D is unclear. CDR1 PRHDT and CDR2 FYEKMQ come from the germline V gene (reference sequence). The CDR3 sequence is 14 residues long. The V end was cut by 0 bases, the J end by 1 base, with 7 bases between. DNA of the CDR3: TGTGCCAGCAGCTTAGGGCTAGATTCCTACGAGCAGTACGTC. Its translation: CASSLGLDSYEQYV.

The rearrangement uses TRBV7-2 and TRBJ1-1, with D possibly being TRBD1 (6 bases). The CDR3 has 15 amino acids. Germline lookup yields CDR1 SGHTA and CDR2 FQGNSA. V lost 5 bases and J 2 bases, leaving 15 bases between the germline ends. DNA for the CDR3: TGTGCCAGCAGCAACCACAGGGAATCAAACACTGAAGCTTTCTTT. Protein: CASSNHRESNTEAFF.

This rearrangement joins TRBV4-1 to TRBJ2-3; D perhaps matches TRBD2 (5 bases). Trimming left V 4 bases short and J 3 bases short, with 17 bases between. Germline V gene sequence: CDR1 MGHRA, CDR2 YSYEKL. This CDR3 spans 16 amino acids. The CDR3 sequence is CASSPRVSDLTDTQYF. As DNA, the CDR3 is TGCGCCAGCAGCCCCCGTGTTAGCGATCTTACAGATACGCAGTATTTT.

Ten or more counts support this clonotype. The V gene is TRBV15, the J gene TRBJ2-5; possibly TRBD2 for D (5 bases). In germline, CDR1 is LNHNV, CDR2 YYDKDF (reference sequence). V was trimmed by 0 bases and J by 3 bases, leaving 11 bases between them. The CDR3 totals 15 residues. CDR3 in DNA: TGTGCCACCAGCAGAGATAGGACTTCGAAAGAGACCCAGTACTTC. Translation gives CATSRDRTSKETQYF.

The chain joins TRBV7-9 to TRBJ2-3; TRBD2 matches at 9 bases. CDR1 is SEHNR and CDR2 is FQNEAQ in the germline V gene (reference sequence). The CDR3 runs 18 residues. V lost 1 base and J lost 5; bases outside the gene matches: 13. CDR3 region: CASSLDAVRGGRRDTQYF. The CDR3 DNA reads as TGTGCCAGCAGCTTAGATGCGGTGCGGGGGGGCCGAAGAGATACGCAGTATTTT.